This passage covers 9 T cell receptor beta chains from one sample sequenced in a study of blood T cell repertoires in COVID-19. Measured with immunoSEQ multiplex PCR; TCRdb has only the in-frame clones, and not every one. The sample has about 160,000 clones; approximately 92% are singletons. The sequenced sample was peripheral blood. These receptors originate from a woman aged 45-65 years with acute or convalescent COVID-19.

The rearrangement joins TRBV30 to TRBJ1-1; 7 nucleotides match TRBD1. Per the germline V gene, CDR1 is GTSNPN and CDR2 is SVGIG (reference sequence). This CDR3 comprises 14 residues. The J segment lost 4 bases and the V segment lost 2 bases, leaving 7 bases of the junction unmatched. The CDR3 spells CAWSPTGVGTEAFF. The CDR3 region has the DNA TGTGCCTGGAGTCCTACAGGGGTGGGCACTGAAGCTTTCTTT.

The gene calls are TRBV2 and TRBJ1-2; no clear D gene. The CDR3 length is 14 residues. Trimming stripped 4 bases from V and 0 bases from J, with 9 bases between. Germline CDR1 is SNHLY and CDR2 is FYNNEI. The CDR3 spells CASSGGRPNYGYTF. The CDR3 DNA follows: TGTGCCAGCAGTGGCGGCAGACCTAACTATGGCTACACCTTC.

The chain links TRBV6-5 to TRBJ2-1; 12 positions agree with TRBD2. V shed 7 bases and J 6 bases; nucleotides not matched to a gene: 7. In germline, CDR1 is MNHEY, CDR2 SVGAGI. The CDR3 has 15 residues. The DNA for the CDR3 is TGTGCCAGCAATATTCTAGCGGGGGGGCGCAATGAGCAGTTCTTC. It encodes CASNILAGGRNEQFF.

The genes are TRBV7-7 and TRBJ2-1; tentative D call: TRBD2 (6 bases). The germline V gene has CDR1 SSHAT and CDR2 FNYEAQ (reference sequence). Trimming took 5 bases from V and 4 from J, leaving 15 bases between them. The CDR3 is 15 amino acids. CDR3 sequence reads: CASSPGRTTYNEQFF. The CDR3, as DNA: TGTGCCAGCAGCCCCGGACGGACTACTTACAATGAGCAGTTCTTC. The full variable domain, with the rest looked up from reference TRBV7-7 and TRBJ2-1, is GAGVSQSPRYKVTKRGQDVTLRCDPISSHATLYWYQQALGQGPEFLTYFNYEAQPDKSGLPSDRFSAERPEGSISTLTIQRTEQRDSAMYRCASSPGRTTYNEQFFGPGTRLTVL.

The chain combines TRBV5-6 with TRBJ1-5; D not certain. CDR1 and CDR2 from the germline V gene are SGHDT and YYEEEE. The V and J ends lost 0 bases and 5 bases respectively, with 9 bases between them. The CDR3 extends over 14 amino acids. This CDR3 reads CASSLGSSDQPQHF. Here the CDR3 DNA reads TGTGCCAGCAGCTTGGGGTCTTCAGATCAGCCCCAGCATTTT.

The V gene is TRBV5-1, the J gene TRBJ2-7, with 9 bases aligning to TRBD1. CDR1 and CDR2 from the germline V gene are SGHRS and YFSETQ. The CDR3 runs to 14 residues. Trimming cost V 3 bases and J 7 bases; bases outside gene matches: 8. CDR3 nucleotides: TGCGCCAGCAGCTACGACAGGGGGTCGGTGGAGCAGTACTTC. Its translation: CASSYDRGSVEQYF. The variable domain in full, completed from reference TRBV5-1 and TRBJ2-7, reads KAGVTQTPRYLIKTRGQQVTLSCSPISGHRSVSWYQQTPGQGLQFLFEYFSETQRNKGNFPGRFSGRQFSNSRSEMNVSTLELGDSALYLCASSYDRGSVEQYFGPGTRLTVT.

This rearrangement joins TRBV24-1 to TRBJ2-1; perhaps TRBD2 as D (5 bases). The CDR3 extends over 13 amino acids. Germline V gene data show CDR1 as KGHDR and CDR2 as SFDVKD. V lost 1 base and J lost 14, with 14 bases in between. The chain's CDR3 is CATSDLPGGIKFF. The CDR3 DNA follows: TGTGCCACCAGTGATTTACCTGGAGGTATCAAGTTCTTC.

The rearrangement links TRBV30 to TRBJ1-1; no clear D gene. Trimming pared 4 bases from V and 2 bases from J, leaving 5 bases between. This CDR3 is 11 amino acids long. In germline, CDR1 is GTSNPN, CDR2 SVGIG (reference sequence). In nucleotides, the CDR3 is TGTGCCTGGAATAAAAACACTGAAGCTTTCTTT. Amino acids: CAWNKNTEAFF.

The gene calls are TRBV28 and TRBJ1-5; possible D gene TRBD1, 6 bases. This CDR3 has 15 residues. V lost 2 bases and J 4 bases, leaving 12 bases between the germline ends. In germline, CDR1 is MDHEN, CDR2 SYDVKM. DNA of the CDR3: TGTGCCAGCAGTTTAATGGGGGCTTGGAATCAGCCCCAGCATTTT. Translated, it gives CASSLMGAWNQPQHF.